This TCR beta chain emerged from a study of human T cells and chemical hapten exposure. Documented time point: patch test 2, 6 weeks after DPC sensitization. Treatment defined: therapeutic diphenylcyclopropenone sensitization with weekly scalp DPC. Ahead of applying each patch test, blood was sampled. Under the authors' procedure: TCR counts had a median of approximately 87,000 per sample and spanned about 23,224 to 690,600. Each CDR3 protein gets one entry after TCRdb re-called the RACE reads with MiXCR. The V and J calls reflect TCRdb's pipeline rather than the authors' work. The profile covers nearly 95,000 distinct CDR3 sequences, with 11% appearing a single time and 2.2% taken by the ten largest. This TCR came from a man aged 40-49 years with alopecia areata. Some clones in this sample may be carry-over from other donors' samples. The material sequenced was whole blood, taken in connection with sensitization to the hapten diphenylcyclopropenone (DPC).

Written as DNA, the CDR3 is TGTGCCATCAGAGGCGCCGGGACTGGCTACCAAGAGACCCAGTACTTC. Translation gives CAIRGAGTGYQETQYF. The chain carries TRBV10-3 and TRBJ2-5; D may be TRBD2 (6 bases). V dropped 6 bases and J dropped 0 bases, with 17 bases sitting between them. This CDR3 spans 16 amino acids. Germline V CDR1 and CDR2: ENHRY, SYGVKD.